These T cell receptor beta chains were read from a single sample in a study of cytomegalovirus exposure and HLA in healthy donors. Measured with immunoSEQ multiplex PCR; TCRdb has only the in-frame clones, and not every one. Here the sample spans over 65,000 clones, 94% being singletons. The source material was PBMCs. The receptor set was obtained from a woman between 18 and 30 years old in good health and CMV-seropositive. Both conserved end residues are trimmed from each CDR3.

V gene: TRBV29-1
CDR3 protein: SVLRVDYGYT

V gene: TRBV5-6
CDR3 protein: ASSLDSPTEAF

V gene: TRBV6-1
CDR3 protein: ASSGLTGYSNQPQH

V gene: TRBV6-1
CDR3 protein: ASRGGLSTDTQY

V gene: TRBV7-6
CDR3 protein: ASSSGTNEQY

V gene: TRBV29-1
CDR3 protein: SGQTAPGSGELF

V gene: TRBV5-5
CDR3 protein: ASSLATGVGNGYT

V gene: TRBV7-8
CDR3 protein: ASSPGGDYGYT

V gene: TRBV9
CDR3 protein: ASSVVSLPHEQF

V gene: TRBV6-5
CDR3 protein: ASSYSSPGYEQY

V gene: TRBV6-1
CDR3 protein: ASSEVRSGGGTQY

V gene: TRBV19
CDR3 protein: ASSILGPGQGEKLF

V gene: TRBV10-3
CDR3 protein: AISERDRGTEAF

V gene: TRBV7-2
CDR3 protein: ASSPHSGSLNEQY

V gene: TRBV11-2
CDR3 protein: ASSFLRTGNTEAF

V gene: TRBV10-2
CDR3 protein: ASSPGTGTNTGELF

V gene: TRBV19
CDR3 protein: ASSIDWKRGGVNEQF